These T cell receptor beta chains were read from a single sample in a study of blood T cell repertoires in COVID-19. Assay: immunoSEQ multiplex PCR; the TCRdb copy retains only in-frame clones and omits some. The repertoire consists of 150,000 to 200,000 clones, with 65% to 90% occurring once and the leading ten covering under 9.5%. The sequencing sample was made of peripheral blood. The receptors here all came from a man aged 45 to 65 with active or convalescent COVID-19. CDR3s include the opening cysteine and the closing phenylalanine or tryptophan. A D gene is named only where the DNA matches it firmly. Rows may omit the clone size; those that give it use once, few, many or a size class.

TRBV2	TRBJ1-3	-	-	TGTGCCAGCAGTGTCGAGGCCATCTCTGGAAACACCATATATTTT	CASSVEAISGNTIYF
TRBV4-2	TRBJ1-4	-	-	TGTGCCAGCAGCCGACCGCAGGAGGCCGGTGAAAAACTGTTTTTT	CASSRPQEAGEKLFF
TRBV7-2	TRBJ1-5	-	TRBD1	TGTGCCAGCAGCTACGGGACAGTTAGCAATCAGCCCCAGCATTTT	CASSYGTVSNQPQHF
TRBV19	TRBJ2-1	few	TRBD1	TGTGCCAGTAGTAAGGACAGGAGTTACAATGAGCAGTTCTTC	CASSKDRSYNEQFF
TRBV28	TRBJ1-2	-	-	TGTGCCAGCACCCCCTTATCTAGGGGCTACACCTTC	CASTPLSRGYTF
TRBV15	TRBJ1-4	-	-	TGTGCCACCAGCAGAGTGACCGGGTTTAATGAAAAACTGTTTTTT	CATSRVTGFNEKLFF
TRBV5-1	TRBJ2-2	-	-	TGCGCCAGCAGTCGGGTCCTAACAAGCACCGGGGAGCTGTTTTTT	CASSRVLTSTGELFF
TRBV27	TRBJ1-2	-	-	TGTGCCAGCAGTCATAAGGGGGGGCCCTATGGCTACACCTTC	CASSHKGGPYGYTF
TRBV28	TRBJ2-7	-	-	TGTGCCAGCAGATCATTGACAGCGAGCTCCTACGAGCAGTACTTC	CASRSLTASSYEQYF
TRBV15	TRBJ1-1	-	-	TGTGCCACCAGCAGAGCCGCAGGGGTAGGGAACACTGAAGCTTTCTTT	CATSRAAGVGNTEAFF
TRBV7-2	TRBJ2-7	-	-	TGTGCCAGCAGCCCCAGCGGCAGCCCCTACGAGCAGTACTTC	CASSPSGSPYEQYF
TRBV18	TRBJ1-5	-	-	TGTGCCAGCTCACCGGGACAACGGCTAGAGCATAGCAATCAGCCCCAGCATTTT	CASSPGQRLEHSNQPQHF
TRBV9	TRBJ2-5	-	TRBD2	TGTGCCAGCAGCGTAGGGACTAGTGAGACCCAGTACTTC	CASSVGTSETQYF
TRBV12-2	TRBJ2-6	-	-	TGTGCAAGTCGCCTAGGACAGGAGAGGAAATCTGGGGCCAACGTCCTGACTTTC	CASRLGQERKSGANVLTF
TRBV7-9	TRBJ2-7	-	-	TGTGCCAGCAGCCCTAGAGCGAGCTCCTACGAGCAGTACTTC	CASSPRASSYEQYF
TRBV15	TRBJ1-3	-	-	TGTGCCACCAGCAGAGATAACTCTGGAAACACCATATATTTT	CATSRDNSGNTIYF
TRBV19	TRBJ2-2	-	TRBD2	TGTGCCAGTAGTATAAACGGGGGGGCCGTCACCGGGGAGCTGTTTTTT	CASSINGGAVTGELFF
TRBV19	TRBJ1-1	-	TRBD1	TGTGCCACCGGACAGGGAGGTAACACTGAAGCTTTCTTT	CATGQGGNTEAFF
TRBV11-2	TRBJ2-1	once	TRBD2	TGTGCCAGCAGCTCCCAGACTAGCGGGGGTGTCTCCTACAATGAGCAGTTCTTC	CASSSQTSGGVSYNEQFF
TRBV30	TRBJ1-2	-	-	TGTGCCTGGACCAGCCAGGGGCTTGGCTACACCTTC	CAWTSQGLGYTF